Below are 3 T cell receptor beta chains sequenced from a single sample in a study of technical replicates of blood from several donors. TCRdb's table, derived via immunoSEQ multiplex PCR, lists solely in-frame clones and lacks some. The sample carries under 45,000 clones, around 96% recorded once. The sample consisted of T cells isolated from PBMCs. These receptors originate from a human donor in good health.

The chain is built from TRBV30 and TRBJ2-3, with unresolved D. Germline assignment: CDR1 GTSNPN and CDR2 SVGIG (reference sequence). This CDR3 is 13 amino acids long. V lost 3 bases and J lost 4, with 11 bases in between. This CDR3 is CAWSHEFADTQYF. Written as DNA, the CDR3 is TGTGCCTGGAGCCACGAGTTCGCAGATACGCAGTATTTT. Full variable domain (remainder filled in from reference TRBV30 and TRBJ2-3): SQTIHQWPATLVQPVGSPLSLECTVEGTSNPNLYWYRQAAGRGLQLLFYSVGIGQISSEVPQNLSASRPQDRQFILSSKKLLLSDSGFYLCAWSHEFADTQYFGPGTRLTVL.

The CDR3 DNA reads as TGTGCCAGCAGCGGGGACAGATACAATGAGCAGTTCTTC. Its protein product is CASSGDRYNEQFF. This rearrangement joins TRBV7-6 to TRBJ2-1; 7 bases align to TRBD1. J was trimmed by 4 bases and V by 5 bases; bases with no gene match: 2. Germline V gene sequence: CDR1 SGHVS, CDR2 FNYEAQ. The CDR3 has 13 amino acids.

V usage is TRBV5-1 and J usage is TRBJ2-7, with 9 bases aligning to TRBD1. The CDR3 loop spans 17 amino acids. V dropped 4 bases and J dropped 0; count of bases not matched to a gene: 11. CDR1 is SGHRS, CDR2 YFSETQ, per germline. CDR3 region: CASSPKGTGGGSYEQYF. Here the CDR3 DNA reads TGCGCCAGCAGCCCCAAAGGCACAGGGGGCGGCTCCTACGAGCAGTACTTC.